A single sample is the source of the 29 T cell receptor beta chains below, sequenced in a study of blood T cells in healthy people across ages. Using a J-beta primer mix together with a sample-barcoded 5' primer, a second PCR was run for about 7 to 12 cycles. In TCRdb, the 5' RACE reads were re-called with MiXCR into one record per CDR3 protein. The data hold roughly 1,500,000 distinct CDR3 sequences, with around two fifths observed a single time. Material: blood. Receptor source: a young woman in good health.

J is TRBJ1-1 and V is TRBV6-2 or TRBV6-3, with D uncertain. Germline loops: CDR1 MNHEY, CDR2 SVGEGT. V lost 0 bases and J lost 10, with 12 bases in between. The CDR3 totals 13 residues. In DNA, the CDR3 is TGTGCCAGCAGTTACTCGGGTTGGGCCGGAGCTTTCTTT. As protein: CASSYSGWAGAFF.

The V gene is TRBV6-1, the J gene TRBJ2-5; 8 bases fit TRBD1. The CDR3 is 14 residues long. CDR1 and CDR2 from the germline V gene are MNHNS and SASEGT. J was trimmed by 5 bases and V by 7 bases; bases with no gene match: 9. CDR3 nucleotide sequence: TGTGCCAGCACCAGACTCGGACAGGGTGAGACCCAGTACTTC. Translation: CASTRLGQGETQYF.

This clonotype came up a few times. CDR3 coding DNA: TGTGCCAGCAGTTCACCCTACCGGGACCCCCCATATGAGCAGTTCTTC. Its translation: CASSSPYRDPPYEQFF. The gene calls are TRBV6-5 and TRBJ2-1, with D perhaps TRBD1 or TRBD2 (5 bases each). From germline, CDR1 is MNHEY and CDR2 SVGAGI. The ends were cut back, 4 bases at V and 8 bases at J, with 21 bases in the middle. CDR3 length: 16 residues.

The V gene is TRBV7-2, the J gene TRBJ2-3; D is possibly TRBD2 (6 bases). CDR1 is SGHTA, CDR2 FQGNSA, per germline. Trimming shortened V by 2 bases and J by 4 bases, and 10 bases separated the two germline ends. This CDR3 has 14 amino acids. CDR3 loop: CASSLNPGADTQYF. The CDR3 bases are TGTGCCAGCAGCTTAAATCCGGGAGCAGATACGCAGTATTTT.

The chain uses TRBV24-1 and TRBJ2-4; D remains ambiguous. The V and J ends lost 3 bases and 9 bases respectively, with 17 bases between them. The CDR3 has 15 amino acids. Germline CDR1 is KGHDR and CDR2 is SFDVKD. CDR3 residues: CATSDPTNSGAIQYF. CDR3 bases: TGTGCCACCAGTGATCCTACTAATTCGGGCGCCATTCAGTACTTC.

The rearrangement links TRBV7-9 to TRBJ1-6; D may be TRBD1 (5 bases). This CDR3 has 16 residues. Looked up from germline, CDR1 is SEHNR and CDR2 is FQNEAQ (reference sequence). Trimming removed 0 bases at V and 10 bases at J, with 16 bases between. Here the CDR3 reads CASSLASETVESPLHF. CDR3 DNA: TGTGCCAGCAGCTTAGCGTCGGAGACAGTAGAATCACCCCTCCACTTT.

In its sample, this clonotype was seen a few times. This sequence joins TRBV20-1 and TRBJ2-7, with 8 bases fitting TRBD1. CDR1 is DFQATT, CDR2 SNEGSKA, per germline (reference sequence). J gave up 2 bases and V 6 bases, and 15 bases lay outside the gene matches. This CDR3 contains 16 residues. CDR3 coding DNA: TGCAGTGCCGCCCGCAAGGACAGGGTTTTCGCCTACGAGCAGTACTTC. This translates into CSAARKDRVFAYEQYF.

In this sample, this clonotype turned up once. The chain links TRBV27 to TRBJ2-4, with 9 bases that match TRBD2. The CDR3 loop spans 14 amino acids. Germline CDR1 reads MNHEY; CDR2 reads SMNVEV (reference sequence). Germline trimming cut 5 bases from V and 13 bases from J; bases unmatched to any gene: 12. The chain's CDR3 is CASSATSGPWEQYF. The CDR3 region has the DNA TGTGCCAGCAGTGCCACTAGCGGGCCCTGGGAGCAGTACTTC.

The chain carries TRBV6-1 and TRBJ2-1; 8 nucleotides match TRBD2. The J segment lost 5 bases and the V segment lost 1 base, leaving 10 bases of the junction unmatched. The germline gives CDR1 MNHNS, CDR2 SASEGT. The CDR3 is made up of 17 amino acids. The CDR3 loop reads CASSEGWGLGGHNEQFF. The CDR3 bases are TGTGCCAGCAGTGAAGGGTGGGGACTAGGTGGGCACAATGAGCAGTTCTTC.

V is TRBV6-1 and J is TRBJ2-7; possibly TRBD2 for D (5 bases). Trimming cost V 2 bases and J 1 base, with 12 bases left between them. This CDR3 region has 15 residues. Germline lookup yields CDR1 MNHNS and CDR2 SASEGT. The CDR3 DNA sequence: TGTGCCAGCAGTGAATCGAGGGAGCCTTCCTACGAGCAGTACTTC. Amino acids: CASSESREPSYEQYF.

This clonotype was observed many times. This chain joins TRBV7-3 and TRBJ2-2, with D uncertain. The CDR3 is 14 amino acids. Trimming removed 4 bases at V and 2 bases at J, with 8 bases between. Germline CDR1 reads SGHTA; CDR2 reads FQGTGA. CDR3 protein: CASSSPTNTGELFF. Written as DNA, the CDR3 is TGTGCCAGCAGCTCCCCTACCAACACCGGGGAGCTGTTTTTT. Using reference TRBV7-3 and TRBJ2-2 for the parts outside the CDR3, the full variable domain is GAGVSQTPSNKVTEKGKYVELRCDPISGHTALYWYRQSLGQGPEFLIYFQGTGAADDSGLPNDRFFAVRPEGSVSTLKIQRTERGDSAVYLCASSSPTNTGELFFGEGSRLTVL.

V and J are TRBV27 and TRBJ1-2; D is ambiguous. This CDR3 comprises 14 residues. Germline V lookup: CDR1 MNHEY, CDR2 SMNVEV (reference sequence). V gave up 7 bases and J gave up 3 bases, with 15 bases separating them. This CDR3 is CASTSLKVDYGYTF. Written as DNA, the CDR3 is TGTGCCAGCACTTCCCTGAAGGTAGACTATGGCTACACCTTC.

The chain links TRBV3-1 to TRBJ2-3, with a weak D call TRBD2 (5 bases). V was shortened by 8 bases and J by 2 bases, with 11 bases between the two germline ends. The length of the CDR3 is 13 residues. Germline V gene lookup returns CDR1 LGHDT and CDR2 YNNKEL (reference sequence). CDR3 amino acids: CASASGNTDTQYF. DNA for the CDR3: TGTGCCAGCGCTTCGGGGAACACAGATACGCAGTATTTT.

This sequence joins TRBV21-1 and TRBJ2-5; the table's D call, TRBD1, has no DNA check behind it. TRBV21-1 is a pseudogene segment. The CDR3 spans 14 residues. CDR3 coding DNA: TGTGCCAGCGGCACCCCGGGACAGGGGGCAAAACAGTACTTC. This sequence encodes CASGTPGQGAKQYF.

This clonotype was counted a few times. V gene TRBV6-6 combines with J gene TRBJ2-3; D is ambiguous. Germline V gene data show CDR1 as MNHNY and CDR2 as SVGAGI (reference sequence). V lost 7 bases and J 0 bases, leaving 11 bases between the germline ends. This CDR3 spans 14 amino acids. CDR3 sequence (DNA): TGTGCCAGCATCTACGGTTCTAGCACAGATACGCAGTATTTT. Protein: CASIYGSSTDTQYF.

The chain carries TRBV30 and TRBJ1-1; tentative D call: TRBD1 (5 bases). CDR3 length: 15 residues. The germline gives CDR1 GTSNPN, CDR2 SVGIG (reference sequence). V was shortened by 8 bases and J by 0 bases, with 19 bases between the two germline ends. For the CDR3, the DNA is TGTGCCCGGATTGGGGAGGGACTTGTGAACACTGAAGCTTTCTTT. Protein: CARIGEGLVNTEAFF.

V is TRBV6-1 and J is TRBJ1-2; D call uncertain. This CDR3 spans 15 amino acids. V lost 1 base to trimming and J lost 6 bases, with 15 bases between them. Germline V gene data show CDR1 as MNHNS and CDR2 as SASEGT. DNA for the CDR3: TGTGCCAGCAGTGAAGTGATAGGCGGGGAGGATGGCTACACCTTC. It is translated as CASSEVIGGEDGYTF.

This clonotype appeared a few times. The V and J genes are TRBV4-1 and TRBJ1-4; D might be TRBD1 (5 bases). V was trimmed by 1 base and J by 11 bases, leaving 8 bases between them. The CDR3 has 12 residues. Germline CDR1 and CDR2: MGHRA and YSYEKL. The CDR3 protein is CASSQVAGKLFF. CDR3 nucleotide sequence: TGCGCCAGCAGCCAAGTCGCAGGGAAACTGTTTTTT.

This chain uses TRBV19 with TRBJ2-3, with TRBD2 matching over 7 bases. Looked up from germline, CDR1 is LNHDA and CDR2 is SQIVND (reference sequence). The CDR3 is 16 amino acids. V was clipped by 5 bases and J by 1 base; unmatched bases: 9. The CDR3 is CASSVMSGGGTDTQYF. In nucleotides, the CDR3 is TGTGCCAGTAGTGTGATGTCGGGAGGTGGCACAGATACGCAGTATTTT.

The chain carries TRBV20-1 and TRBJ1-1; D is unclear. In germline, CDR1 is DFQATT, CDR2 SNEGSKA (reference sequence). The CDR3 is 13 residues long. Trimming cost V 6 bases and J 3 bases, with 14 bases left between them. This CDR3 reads CSAPSGYYTEAFF. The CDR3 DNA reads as TGCAGTGCCCCCTCCGGTTACTACACTGAAGCTTTCTTT.

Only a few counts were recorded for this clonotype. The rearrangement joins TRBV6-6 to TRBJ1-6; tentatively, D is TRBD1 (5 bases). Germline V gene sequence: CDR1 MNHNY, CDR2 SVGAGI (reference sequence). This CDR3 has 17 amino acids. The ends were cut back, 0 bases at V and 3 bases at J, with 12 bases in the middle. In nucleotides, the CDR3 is TGTGCCAGCAGTTACTCGGGGACGACGGTCTATAATTCACCCCTCCACTTT. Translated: CASSYSGTTVYNSPLHF.

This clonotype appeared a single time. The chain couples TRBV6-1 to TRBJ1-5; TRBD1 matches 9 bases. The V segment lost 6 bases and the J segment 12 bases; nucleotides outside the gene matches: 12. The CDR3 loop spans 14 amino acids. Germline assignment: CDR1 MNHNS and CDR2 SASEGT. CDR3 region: CASSATSGQGLQHF. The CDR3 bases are TGTGCCAGCAGCGCTACTTCTGGACAGGGGCTCCAGCATTTT.

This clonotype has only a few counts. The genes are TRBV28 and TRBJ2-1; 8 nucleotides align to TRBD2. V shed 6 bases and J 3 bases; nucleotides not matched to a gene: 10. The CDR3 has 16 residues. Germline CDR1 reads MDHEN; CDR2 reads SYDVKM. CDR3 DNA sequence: TGTGCCAGCAGAACCCCCGGGGGGGCCAACTACAATGAGCAGTTCTTC. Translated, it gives CASRTPGGANYNEQFF.

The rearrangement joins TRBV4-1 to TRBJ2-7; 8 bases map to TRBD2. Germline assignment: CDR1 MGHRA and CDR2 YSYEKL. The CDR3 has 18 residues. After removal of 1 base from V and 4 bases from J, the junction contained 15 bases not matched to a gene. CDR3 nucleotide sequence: TGCGCCAGCAGCCAAGGGGCGGCTTACGGCGGGAGGAAATACGAGCAGTACTTC. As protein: CASSQGAAYGGRKYEQYF.

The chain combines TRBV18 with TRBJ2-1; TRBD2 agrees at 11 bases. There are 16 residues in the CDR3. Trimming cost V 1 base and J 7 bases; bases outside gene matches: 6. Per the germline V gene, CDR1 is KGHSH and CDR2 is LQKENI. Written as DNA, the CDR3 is TGTGCCAGCTCACCACGGGCTAGCGGGAGGAATAATGAGCAGTTCTTC. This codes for CASSPRASGRNNEQFF.

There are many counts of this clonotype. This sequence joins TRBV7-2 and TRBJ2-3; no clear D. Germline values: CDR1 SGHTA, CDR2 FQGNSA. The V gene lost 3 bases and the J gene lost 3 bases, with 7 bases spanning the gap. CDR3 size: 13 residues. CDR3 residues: CASSFGATDTQYF. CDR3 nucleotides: TGTGCCAGCAGCTTTGGAGCTACAGATACGCAGTATTTT. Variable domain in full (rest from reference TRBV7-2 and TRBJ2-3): GAGVSQSPSNKVTEKGKDVELRCDPISGHTALYWYRQSLGQGLEFLIYFQGNSAPDKSGLPSDRFSAERTGGSVSTLTIQRTQQEDSAVYLCASSFGATDTQYFGPGTRLTVL.

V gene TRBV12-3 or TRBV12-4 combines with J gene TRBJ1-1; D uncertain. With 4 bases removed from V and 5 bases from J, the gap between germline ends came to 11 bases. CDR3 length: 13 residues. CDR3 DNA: TGTGCCAGCAGTTGTGCGGGAGGGACTGAAGCTTTCTTT. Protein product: CASSCAGGTEAFF.

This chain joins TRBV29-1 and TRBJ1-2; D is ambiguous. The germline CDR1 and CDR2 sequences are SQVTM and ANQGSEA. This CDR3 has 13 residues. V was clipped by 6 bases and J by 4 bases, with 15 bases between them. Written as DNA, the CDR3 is TGCAGCGTGCCCTCTAGGGAAAGCTATGGCTACACCTTC. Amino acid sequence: CSVPSRESYGYTF.

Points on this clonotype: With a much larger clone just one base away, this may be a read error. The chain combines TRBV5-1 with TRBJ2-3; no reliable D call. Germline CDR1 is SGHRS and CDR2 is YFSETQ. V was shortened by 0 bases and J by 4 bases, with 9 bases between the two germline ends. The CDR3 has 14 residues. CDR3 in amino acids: CASSLERLPDTQYF. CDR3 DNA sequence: TGCGCCAGCAGCTTGGAGAGGCTACCAGATACGCAGTATTTT.